Presented here are 18 T cell receptor beta chains from one specimen sequenced in a study of regulatory T cells (dated by TCRdb to 2016 to 2019). Results and caveats for the whole study, not just this receptor: Hydrophobic residues at CDR3 positions 6 and 7 were enriched in conventional CD4+ T cells from CD3G-deficient patients, suggesting more self-reactive specificities.

The method was the immunoSEQ multiplex PCR assay. The multiplex PCR used 52 forward TRBV primers and 13 reverse TRBJ primers, with assay-based and computational corrections for amplification bias. TCRdb took this table from immuneACCESS and kept in-frame rearrangements with V and J called. Such tables lack part of the clones; where checked against another copy, unresolved V genes explain under half of the gap, and the rest is unexplained. Present in this sample are under 45,000 clones, 70% to 90% of which were seen just once. The ten largest clones take up approximately 2.3% of the sample. Antigen specificity for these receptors is unknown. Sequencing input: conventional CD4+ T cells sorted from blood. The receptors were sampled from a person aged 18 to 30 with CD3G deficiency.

The V call is TRBV7-9, the J call TRBJ1-4, with D possibly being TRBD1 (6 bases). The V gene's germline CDR1 is SEHNR and CDR2 FQNEAQ (reference sequence). Trimming removed 3 bases at V and 4 bases at J, with 15 bases between. This CDR3 contains 16 residues. CDR3 nucleotide sequence: TGTGCCAGCAGCTTTAATCTAGGACAGAATAATGAAAAACTGTTTTTT. It codes for CASSFNLGQNNEKLFF.

The chain joins TRBV19 to TRBJ2-2; D is perhaps TRBD2 (6 bases). Trimming removed 1 base from V and 5 bases from J, with 8 bases in between. CDR1 is LNHDA and CDR2 is SQIVND in the germline V gene (reference sequence). The CDR3 length is 14 residues. The CDR3 here is CASSIAAGTGELFF. CDR3 in DNA: TGTGCCAGTAGTATAGCGGCGGGGACCGGGGAGCTGTTTTTT.

There are a few counts of this clone. J is TRBJ1-1 and V is TRBV21-1. TRBV21-1 represents a pseudogene. This CDR3 is built from 16 residues. The CDR3 DNA reads as TGTGCCAGCAGGCCGCGAACAGTTGAGGGAGGCACTGAAGCTTTCTTT. Translated, it gives CASRPRTVEGGTEAFF.

The rearrangement links TRBV28 to TRBJ1-2, with D maybe TRBD1 (5 bases). The CDR3 extends over 13 amino acids. V lost 5 bases, J lost 2 bases, and 9 bases lay in between. From germline, CDR1 is MDHEN and CDR2 SYDVKM. The CDR3 is CASSTGTNYGYTF. The CDR3 nucleotides read TGTGCCAGCAGTACCGGGACCAACTATGGCTACACCTTC.

The chain joins TRBV5-1 to TRBJ2-7; 10 nucleotides align to TRBD1. CDR3 length equals 14 residues. The V gene's germline CDR1 is SGHRS and CDR2 YFSETQ. V was clipped by 4 bases and J by 3 bases; unmatched bases: 4. The CDR3 loop is CASSRGTGDYEQYF. In nucleotides, the CDR3 is TGCGCCAGCAGCAGGGGGACAGGGGACTACGAGCAGTACTTC.

This chain uses TRBV4-1 with TRBJ2-3, with 10 bases lining up with TRBD2. Germline V gene sequence: CDR1 MGHRA, CDR2 YSYEKL. The CDR3 is 16 amino acids. Trimming removed 2 bases from V and 8 bases from J; junction bases left unmatched: 10. The CDR3 coding sequence is TGCGCCAGCAGCCAATTCGGGCTAGCGGGGGCTACTACGCAGTATTTT. Translation: CASSQFGLAGATTQYF.

The V call is TRBV5-1, the J call TRBJ2-7; D uncertain. V gave up 5 bases and J gave up 2 bases, with 14 bases separating them. The CDR3 runs to 14 residues. CDR1 and CDR2 (germline): SGHRS, YFSETQ. The CDR3 loop is CASRSGPLAYEQYF. The CDR3 nucleotides are TGCGCCAGCAGGAGTGGGCCCTTGGCCTACGAGCAGTACTTC.

The V call is TRBV21-1, the J call TRBJ1-1. TRBV21-1 counts as a pseudogene. There are 13 residues in the CDR3. This CDR3 reads CASSKVVRTEAFF. CDR3 nucleotide sequence: TGTGCCAGCAGCAAGGTGGTAAGAACTGAAGCTTTCTTT.

The chain links TRBV28 to TRBJ2-7, with D perhaps TRBD1 (6 bases). The CDR3 spans 11 residues. CDR1 is MDHEN, CDR2 SYDVKM, per germline. Trimming took 5 bases from V and 6 from J, leaving 8 bases between them. CDR3 in amino acids: CASSTGREQYF. The CDR3 DNA is TGTGCCAGCAGTACAGGGCGCGAGCAGTACTTC. Based on the CDR3 plus reference TRBV28 and TRBJ2-7, the full variable domain is DVKVTQSSRYLVKRTGEKVFLECVQDMDHENMFWYRQDPGLGLRLIYFSYDVKMKEKGDIPEGYSVSREKKERFSLILESASTNQTSMYLCASSTGREQYFGPGTRLTVT.

The gene calls are TRBV20-1 and TRBJ2-1; no reliable D call. V lost 1 base and J lost 8, with 6 bases in between. The CDR3 totals 11 residues. Germline V gives CDR1 DFQATT, CDR2 SNEGSKA (reference sequence). The CDR3 loop reads CSARAPYEQFF. CDR3 nucleotides: TGCAGTGCTAGAGCCCCATATGAGCAGTTCTTC.

The rearrangement joins TRBV10-2 to TRBJ1-2, with D perhaps TRBD1 (6 bases). This CDR3 contains 13 residues. From germline, CDR1 is WSHSY and CDR2 SAAADI. Trimming took off 2 bases at V and 4 bases at J, with 8 bases between the two ends. The CDR3 region is CASSEARGYGYTF. As DNA, the CDR3 is TGCGCCAGCAGTGAGGCCAGGGGCTATGGCTACACCTTC.

Only one count was recorded for this clone. This rearrangement joins TRBV6-5 to TRBJ1-2; 9 bases agree with TRBD1. The length of the CDR3 is 13 residues. J was trimmed by 6 bases and V by 6 bases; bases with no gene match: 5. Germline lookup yields CDR1 MNHEY and CDR2 SVGAGI. The CDR3 loop reads CASSRDRVNGYTF. CDR3 DNA sequence: TGTGCCAGCAGCCGGGACAGGGTGAATGGCTACACCTTC.

This chain links TRBV6-6 with TRBJ1-2, with 7 nucleotides matching TRBD1. The J segment lost 4 bases and the V segment lost 6 bases, leaving 5 bases of the junction unmatched. Looked up from germline, CDR1 is MNHNY and CDR2 is SVGAGI (reference sequence). The CDR3 sequence is 13 residues long. CDR3 in amino acids: CASSLTGVYGYTF. The CDR3 DNA reads as TGTGCCAGCAGCCTTACAGGGGTCTATGGCTACACCTTC.

The chain couples TRBV7-9 to TRBJ2-3; TRBD2 is a possible D gene (5 bases). V was shortened by 5 bases and J by 3 bases, with 24 bases between the two germline ends. There are 18 residues in the CDR3. CDR1 is SEHNR and CDR2 is FQNEAQ in the germline V gene (reference sequence). The CDR3: CASSQPPGSPLGTDTQYF. The DNA of the CDR3 is TGTGCCAGCAGCCAGCCCCCGGGGTCACCACTGGGAACAGATACGCAGTATTTT.

V usage is TRBV21-1 and J usage is TRBJ1-6; the table's D call, TRBD1, has no DNA check behind it. TRBV21-1 is shown as a pseudogene. The CDR3 sequence is 14 residues long. CDR3 sequence reads: CAILDRGDYSPLHF. As DNA, the CDR3 is TGTGCCATCCTAGACAGGGGAGATTATTCACCCCTCCACTTT.

The chain couples TRBV28 to TRBJ1-5; D unresolved. CDR3 length: 12 residues. Germline V gene sequence: CDR1 MDHEN, CDR2 SYDVKM. The V and J ends lost 2 bases and 6 bases respectively, with 5 bases between them. CDR3 residues: CASSLSLQPQHF. CDR3 DNA sequence: TGTGCCAGCAGTTTAAGTCTTCAGCCCCAGCATTTT.

The gene calls are TRBV28 and TRBJ2-5; D call uncertain. The J call may be incorrect, as the DNA end agrees better with TRBJ2-7. The CDR3 contains 12 residues. Germline V lookup: CDR1 MDHEN, CDR2 SYDVKM. The CDR3, as DNA: TGTGCCAGCAGTTCAGGAAACTACGAGCAGTACTTC. Encoded protein: CASSSGNYEQYF.

The chain couples TRBV7-9 to TRBJ2-5, with 9 bases lining up with TRBD2. The CDR3 consists of 14 residues. The germline V gene has CDR1 SEHNR and CDR2 FQNEAQ (reference sequence). J gave up 4 bases and V 5 bases, and 5 bases lay outside the gene matches. CDR3 protein: CASSVASGVETQYF. Written as DNA, the CDR3 is TGTGCCAGCAGCGTCGCTAGCGGGGTAGAGACCCAGTACTTC.